The 28 T cell receptor beta chains listed next were all sequenced from one sample in a study of breast tumors, draining lymph nodes, adjacent tissues. Breast cancer patients provided tissue from their axillary draining lymph nodes. TCRdb used MiXCR to reprocess the multiplex PCR reads, holding one entry per CDR3 protein. The data contain approximately 89,000 distinct CDR3 sequences, approximately 30% of them seen just once; the ten biggest clones take up over 8%. Sequencing used axillary lymph node tissue. The receptors were gathered from a female donor with breast cancer. Some clones in this sample may be carry-over from other donors' samples.

This clonotype was detected ten times or more. This chain uses TRBV18 with TRBJ2-5; D uncertain. The CDR3 has 12 amino acids. With 0 bases removed from V and 5 bases from J, the gap between germline ends came to 4 bases. The V gene's germline CDR1 is KGHSH and CDR2 LQKENI. The CDR3 nucleotides are TGTGCCAGCTCACCACCCATCGAGACCCAGTACTTC. Its translation: CASSPPIETQYF. The full variable domain, completed using reference TRBV18 and TRBJ2-5, is NAGVMQNPRHLVRRRGQEARLRCSPMKGHSHVYWYRQLPEEGLKFMVYLQKENIIDESGMPKERFSAEFPKEGPSILRIQQVVRGDSAAYFCASSPPIETQYFGPGTRLLVL.

The chain joins TRBV5-5 to TRBJ1-1; D not certain. V was cut by 5 bases and J by 1 base, with 15 bases left in between. CDR3 length equals 15 residues. Germline CDR1 is SGHKS and CDR2 is YYEKEE (reference sequence). In DNA, the CDR3 is TGTGCCAGCAGGTCCCGGAGAGCAGGGAACACTGAAGCTTTCTTT. As protein: CASRSRRAGNTEAFF.

About this clonotype itself: No conserved phenylalanine or tryptophan ends this CDR3, so it is likely a read error. This rearrangement joins TRBV12-3 or TRBV12-4 to TRBJ1-2; TRBD1 might be the D (6 bases). The CDR3 is 15 amino acids. V lost 5 bases to trimming and J lost 5 bases, with 18 bases between them. CDR3 protein: CASSHQLQGGYGYTS. DNA of the CDR3: TGTGCCAGCAGTCACCAACTGCAAGGGGGATATGGCTACACCTCC.

In this sample, this clonotype turned up many times. This chain joins TRBV6-5 and TRBJ2-7; D is perhaps TRBD1 (6 bases). There are 12 residues in the CDR3. V was clipped by 9 bases and J by 3 bases, with 12 bases between them. Per germline, CDR1 MNHEY and CDR2 SVGAGI. DNA of the CDR3: TGTGCCAGTGGACCAGGGGACTACGAGCAGTACTTC. This codes for CASGPGDYEQYF.

This clonotype was seen many times. This chain connects TRBV24-1 to TRBJ1-3, with unresolved D. Germline assignment: CDR1 KGHDR and CDR2 SFDVKD. The V gene lost 4 bases and the J gene lost 0 bases, with 18 bases spanning the gap. The CDR3 extends over 18 amino acids. CDR3: CATSDPTDSRSSGNTIYF. CDR3 coding DNA: TGTGCCACCAGTGACCCCACCGATTCCAGGAGCTCTGGAAACACCATATATTTT.

This clonotype was counted once. V gene TRBV13 combines with J gene TRBJ2-6; either TRBD1 or TRBD2 may supply D (7 bases each). CDR1 is PRHDT, CDR2 FYEKMQ, per germline (reference sequence). Trimming shortened V by 5 bases and J by 3 bases, and 14 bases separated the two germline ends. This CDR3 region has 16 residues. CDR3 DNA sequence: TGTGCCAGCAGCGGGGAGGGGGCTGGTGGGGCCAACGTCCTGACTTTC. Its translation is CASSGEGAGGANVLTF.

This clonotype was detected many times. The chain joins TRBV19 to TRBJ2-1, with D possibly being TRBD2 (6 bases). Germline V CDR1 and CDR2: LNHDA, SQIVND (reference sequence). Trimming shortened V by 6 bases and J by 0 bases, and 6 bases separated the two germline ends. The CDR3 covers 13 residues. CDR3 sequence: CASRTSSYNEQFF. DNA for the CDR3: TGTGCCAGTAGGACTAGCTCCTACAATGAGCAGTTCTTC. The variable domain in full, completed from reference TRBV19 and TRBJ2-1, reads DGGITQSPKYLFRKEGQNVTLSCEQNLNHDAMYWYRQDPGQGLRLIYYSQIVNDFQKGDIAEGYSVSREKKESFPLTVTSAQKNPTAFYLCASRTSSYNEQFFGPGTRLTVL.

This clonotype was seen at least ten times. The chain recombines TRBV7-9 with TRBJ2-7; 9 bases fit TRBD1. J was trimmed by 3 bases and V by 5 bases; bases with no gene match: 8. Per germline, CDR1 SEHNR and CDR2 FQNEAQ (reference sequence). The CDR3 has 15 residues. CDR3 DNA sequence: TGTGCCAGCAGCAAAACGACAGGGGGAGACTACGAGCAGTACTTC. Its protein is CASSKTTGGDYEQYF. The full variable domain, with the rest looked up from reference TRBV7-9 and TRBJ2-7, is DTGVSQNPRHKITKRGQNVTFRCDPISEHNRLYWYRQTLGQGPEFLTYFQNEAQLEKSRLLSDRFSAERPKGSFSTLEIQRTEQGDSAMYLCASSKTTGGDYEQYFGPGTRLTVT.

This clonotype was picked up many times. CDR3 protein: CASSDEGYGYTF. The CDR3 DNA reads TGTGCCAGCAGTGACGAAGGTTATGGCTACACCTTC. V gene TRBV9 combines with J gene TRBJ1-2; the D is unclear. V was shortened by 5 bases and J by 5 bases, with 10 bases between the two germline ends. This CDR3 is built from 12 residues. The V gene's germline CDR1 is SGDLS and CDR2 YYNGEE. The entire variable domain, with the rest obtained from reference TRBV9 and TRBJ1-2, is as follows: DSGVTQTPKHLITATGQRVTLRCSPRSGDLSVYWYQQSLDQGLQFLIQYYNGEERAKGNILERFSAQQFPDLHSELNLSSLELGDSALYFCASSDEGYGYTFGSGTRLTVV.

This clonotype occurred a few times. This could be a read error, since a much larger clone is one nucleotide away. The chain has TRBV12-3 or TRBV12-4 and TRBJ2-7, with D perhaps matching TRBD2 (5 bases). This CDR3 region has 13 residues. V lost 3 bases to trimming and J lost 2 bases, with 8 bases between them. DNA for the CDR3: TGTGCCAGCAGTTTCGGGGAAACCTACGAGCAGTACTTC. It specifies CASSFGETYEQYF.

With respect to this clonotype: A much bigger clone sits one base away, suggesting this may be a read error. The rearrangement joins TRBV6-2 or TRBV6-3 to TRBJ1-5, with D tentatively TRBD1 (5 bases). The CDR3 length is 16 residues. V dropped 8 bases and J dropped 1 base, with 18 bases sitting between them. Germline V gene sequence: CDR1 MNHEY, CDR2 SVGEGT. CDR3 sequence: CASGPYGALSNQPQHF. CDR3 nucleotide sequence: TGTGCCAGCGGTCCATACGGGGCCCTAAGCAATCAGCCCCAGCATTTT.

Turning to this clonotype: Being one base from a much bigger clone, this may be a read error. This CDR3 fails to terminate in the conserved phenylalanine or tryptophan, so it likely reflects a read error. The chain is built from TRBV6-2 or TRBV6-3 and TRBJ2-7; 7 bases agree with TRBD1. The V gene end was trimmed by 8 bases and the J gene end by 3 bases; junction bases not matched to a gene: 7. CDR3 length: 13 amino acids. The germline gives CDR1 MNHEY, CDR2 SVGEGT. DNA of the CDR3: TGTGCCAGCGTGGCGACAGGGTACTACGAGCAGTACTCC. Translation: CASVATGYYEQYS.

This clonotype has at least ten counts. This chain links TRBV7-8 with TRBJ2-7, with D tentatively TRBD1 (6 bases). Germline V gene lookup returns CDR1 SGHVS and CDR2 FQNEAQ. The V and J ends lost 4 bases and 3 bases respectively, with 13 bases between them. This CDR3 has 14 residues. The CDR3: CASSSPGHDYEQYF. The DNA for the CDR3 is TGTGCCAGCAGCTCTCCGGGACACGACTACGAGCAGTACTTC.

This clonotype occurred many times. This chain joins TRBV27 and TRBJ2-7; 7 positions agree with TRBD1. The J segment lost 3 bases and the V segment lost 4 bases, leaving 6 bases of the junction unmatched. CDR1 MNHEY and CDR2 SMNVEV come from the germline V gene (reference sequence). CDR3 length: 14 residues. The CDR3 spells CASSSTGSNYEQYF. As DNA, the CDR3 is TGTGCCAGCAGTTCGACAGGGTCCAACTACGAGCAGTACTTC.

This clonotype was detected many times. This sequence may be a read error, since a much larger clone differs from it by one base. V gene TRBV6-6 combines with J gene TRBJ1-5; D perhaps matches TRBD1 (6 bases). Trimming left V 5 bases short and J 3 bases short, with 11 bases between. The CDR3 loop spans 14 amino acids. CDR1 and CDR2 (germline): MNHNY, SVGAGI (reference sequence). This CDR3 reads CASSHGQNNQPQHF. The CDR3 region has the DNA TGTGCCAGCAGTCACGGACAGAACAATCAGCCCCAGCATTTT.

Ten or more counts support this clonotype. The chain recombines TRBV20-1 with TRBJ2-5; D is unclear. The germline V gene has CDR1 DFQATT and CDR2 SNEGSKA (reference sequence). Trimming cost V 1 base and J 3 bases, with 12 bases left between them. This CDR3 has 14 amino acids. CDR3 bases: TGCAGTGCTAGAGCACTAACGATCGAAGAGACCCAGTACTTC. Amino acid sequence: CSARALTIEETQYF.

In this sample, this clonotype turned up many times. J is TRBJ1-2 and V is TRBV20-1; 7 bases match TRBD1. The CDR3 spans 17 residues. Trimming removed 4 bases from V and 6 bases from J; junction bases left unmatched: 20. CDR1 is DFQATT, CDR2 SNEGSKA, per germline (reference sequence). The CDR3 DNA reads as TGCAGTGCTATGTCCGGGAGACAGGGAGGTGGGGCGGATGGCTACACCTTC. It yields the protein CSAMSGRQGGGADGYTF.

This clonotype was seen at least ten times. The chain employs TRBV4-2 and TRBJ2-7; TRBD2 aligns across 7 bases. V was pared by 2 bases and J by 7 bases, with 14 bases of the junction left unmatched. The CDR3 is 16 amino acids. Germline values: CDR1 LGHNA, CDR2 YNFKEQ. The CDR3 is CASSQTPRAGAQEQYF. The CDR3 DNA sequence: TGTGCCAGCAGCCAAACCCCTAGGGCGGGAGCCCAAGAGCAGTACTTC.

Note on this clonotype: A much larger clone differs from this one at a single base, so this may be a read error. The chain joins TRBV30 to TRBJ2-7; D gene uncertain. The CDR3 length is 10 residues. V was pared by 2 bases and J by 6 bases, with 5 bases between. Germline assignment: CDR1 GTSNPN and CDR2 SVGIG (reference sequence). CDR3 coding DNA: TGTGCCTGGAGTAGTTGCGAGCAGTACTTC. Translated, it gives CAWSSCEQYF. The variable domain in full, completed from reference TRBV30 and TRBJ2-7, reads SQTIHQWPATLVQPVGSPLSLECTVEGTSNPNLYWYRQAAGRGLQLLFYSVGIGQISSEVPQNLSASRPQDRQFILSSKKLLLSDSGFYLCAWSSCEQYFGPGTRLTVT.

This clonotype came up many times. V usage is TRBV4-2 and J usage is TRBJ2-7; D not certain. CDR1 is LGHNA, CDR2 YNFKEQ, per germline. V lost 5 bases to trimming and J lost 0 bases, with 14 bases between them. The CDR3 totals 15 residues. CDR3 protein: CASSNSPGSSYEQYF. DNA of the CDR3: TGTGCCAGCAGCAATTCCCCGGGCAGCTCCTACGAGCAGTACTTC.

In its sample, this clonotype was seen many times. The V gene is TRBV11-2, the J gene TRBJ1-5; no clear D. This CDR3 spans 13 amino acids. The germline CDR1 and CDR2 sequences are SGHAT and FQNNGV. The V end lost 4 bases, the J end lost 4 bases, and 8 bases lay between the germline ends. The CDR3 reads CASSSAGNQPQHF. The CDR3 coding sequence is TGTGCCAGCAGCTCAGCCGGGAATCAGCCCCAGCATTTT.

CDR3 DNA sequence: TGTGCCAGCAGACCGGACAGCCACACTGAAGCTTTCTTT. This encodes CASRPDSHTEAFF. V gene TRBV6-2 or TRBV6-3 combines with J gene TRBJ1-1; D perhaps matches TRBD1 (6 bases). Germline values: CDR1 MNHEY, CDR2 SVGEGT. V was cut by 6 bases and J by 3 bases, with 11 bases left in between. The CDR3 spans 13 residues.

V usage is TRBV19 and J usage is TRBJ1-1, with D maybe TRBD1 (5 bases). Trimming took off 5 bases at V and 5 bases at J, with 12 bases between the two ends. Germline V gene lookup returns CDR1 LNHDA and CDR2 SQIVND (reference sequence). The CDR3 totals 13 residues. This CDR3 reads CASSRGAWTEAFF. Written as DNA, the CDR3 is TGTGCCAGTAGTCGGGGCGCATGGACTGAAGCTTTCTTT.

V usage is TRBV6-1 and J usage is TRBJ2-7; the match to TRBD2 covers 7 bases. Per the germline V gene, CDR1 is MNHNS and CDR2 is SASEGT. V was pared by 5 bases and J by 4 bases, with 14 bases of the junction left unmatched. The CDR3 has 16 amino acids. CDR3 in DNA: TGTGCCAGCAGTCAACGGGGAGGGAGGGCCCCTTACGAGCAGTACTTC. This sequence encodes CASSQRGGRAPYEQYF.

In the case of this clonotype: A junction boundary mismatches the germline segment, possibly from a read error. The chain links TRBV7-9 to TRBJ1-4, with 7 bases aligning to TRBD1. In germline, CDR1 is SEHNR, CDR2 FQNEAQ (reference sequence). CDR3 length equals 17 residues. The CDR3 region has the DNA TGTGCCAACAGCCCAAGGACAGGCAGCTCAACTAATGAAAAACTGTTTTTT. This sequence encodes CANSPRTGSSTNEKLFF.

The sample holds many counts of this clonotype. The chain has TRBV6-5 and TRBJ2-2, with 12 bases fitting TRBD1. From germline, CDR1 is MNHEY and CDR2 SVGAGI. V trimming: 7 bases; J trimming: 1 base; junction bases outside the gene matches: 10. This CDR3 has 18 amino acids. CDR3 DNA sequence: TGTGCCAGCACTATCCGGGACAGGGGGCCCTGGAACACCGGGGAGCTGTTTTTT. It encodes CASTIRDRGPWNTGELFF.

This clonotype was picked up many times. The V gene is TRBV2, the J gene TRBJ1-4; 7 bases are shared with TRBD1. Germline V gene lookup returns CDR1 SNHLY and CDR2 FYNNEI. The CDR3 spans 14 residues. V dropped 6 bases and J dropped 5; count of bases not matched to a gene: 6. CDR3 in DNA: TGTGCCAGCAGCCGGGACAGCGCCAATGAAAAACTGTTTTTT. Translated: CASSRDSANEKLFF.

This clonotype was detected once. The chain recombines TRBV30 with TRBJ2-5, with TRBD2 matching over 7 bases. The CDR3 runs to 14 residues. The trim removed 2 bases at V and 7 bases at J, leaving 10 bases unmatched. CDR1 and CDR2 from the germline V gene are GTSNPN and SVGIG (reference sequence). CDR3 region: CAWSIRLADRTQYF. The CDR3 bases are TGTGCCTGGAGTATCCGACTAGCTGATCGGACCCAGTACTTC.